What follows describes a single TCR beta chain. These data belong to a study of blood T cell repertoires in COVID-19. The method was immunoSEQ multiplex PCR; TCRdb's version includes in-frame clones alone and lacks a portion of them. The sample records under 150,000 clones, 76% being singletons. The germline V gene encodes CDR1 LGHDT and CDR2 YNNKEL (reference sequence). This CDR3 is built from 15 residues. V was pared by 1 base and J by 9 bases, with 16 bases between. This sequence originates from a woman older than 75 with active or convalescent COVID-19. This chain joins TRBV3-1 (or the pseudogene TRBV3-2) and TRBJ2-1, with TRBD2 as a possible D gene (6 bases). Sequencing was performed on peripheral blood. The CDR3 loop is CASSQGLGTGSEQFF. CDR3 nucleotides: TGTGCCAGCAGCCAAGGACTAGGAACTGGTAGTGAGCAGTTCTTC.